The 25 T cell receptor beta chains given below trace back to one sample, sequenced in a study of blood T cell repertoires in COVID-19. The assay was immunoSEQ multiplex PCR, and TCRdb's table has in-frame clones only and misses some. Among approximately 99,000 clones, 55% to 75% were seen once, and the ten largest hold 1.8%. Sequenced material: peripheral blood. The receptors here all came from a woman in her 40s with acute or convalescent COVID-19.

The V call is TRBV6-2 or TRBV6-3, the J call TRBJ1-6; 10 bases line up with TRBD1. The V and J ends lost 4 bases and 5 bases, in that order; junction bases with no gene match: 5. Looked up from germline, CDR1 is MNHEY and CDR2 is SVGEGT. CDR3 length equals 16 residues. The CDR3 region has the DNA TGTGCCAGCAGTTCCCTCGGACAGGGGGATAATTCACCCCTCCACTTT. Translated: CASSSLGQGDNSPLHF.

The V and J genes are TRBV11-2 and TRBJ1-1; D remains ambiguous. The germline V gene encodes CDR1 SGHAT and CDR2 FQNNGV. The CDR3 sequence is 13 residues long. V lost 8 bases to trimming and J lost 5 bases, with 15 bases between them. CDR3 DNA sequence: TGTGCCAGCTCGAAGCGCGAGGGAACTGAAGCTTTCTTT. It is translated as CASSKREGTEAFF.

The genes are TRBV20-1 and TRBJ2-1; 9 bases match TRBD2. Germline CDR1 reads DFQATT; CDR2 reads SNEGSKA (reference sequence). The CDR3 has 14 residues. V lost 3 bases to trimming and J lost 7 bases; unmatched junction nucleotides: 7. Written as DNA, the CDR3 is TGCAGTGCTAGTGCGGGGGGGCGTATTAATGAGCAGTTCTTC. This encodes CSASAGGRINEQFF.

The gene calls are TRBV30 and TRBJ2-7; 10 positions agree with TRBD1. The length of the CDR3 is 14 residues. V was pared by 4 bases and J by 7 bases, with 10 bases of the junction left unmatched. The V gene's germline CDR1 is GTSNPN and CDR2 SVGIG (reference sequence). CDR3 protein: CAWTPGTGEWEQYF. The CDR3 DNA follows: TGTGCCTGGACACCCGGGACAGGGGAATGGGAGCAGTACTTC.

The CDR3 region is CASSLAPPGVAGNEQFF. DNA of the CDR3: TGCGCCAGCAGCTTGGCACCCCCGGGGGTCGCTGGCAATGAGCAGTTCTTC. The rearrangement links TRBV5-1 to TRBJ2-1, with D tentatively TRBD2 (6 bases). Per the germline V gene, CDR1 is SGHRS and CDR2 is YFSETQ. The CDR3 covers 17 residues. V lost 0 bases to trimming and J lost 6 bases, with 19 bases between them.

The rearrangement links TRBV10-1 to TRBJ2-7; D might be TRBD2 (5 bases). From germline, CDR1 is WNHNN and CDR2 SYGVQD (reference sequence). This CDR3 spans 16 amino acids. V was trimmed by 0 bases and J by 5 bases, leaving 17 bases between them. DNA of the CDR3: TGCGCCAGCAGTGAGTCGTGGCACCAGCGGCCCCACGAGCAGTACTTC. As protein: CASSESWHQRPHEQYF.

This rearrangement joins TRBV30 to TRBJ1-5, with 8 positions matching TRBD1. CDR3 length: 15 amino acids. Trimming took 2 bases from V and 4 from J; bases not matched to a gene: 7. Germline CDR1 and CDR2: GTSNPN and SVGIG (reference sequence). The CDR3 protein is CAWSTQGAFNQPQHF. In DNA, the CDR3 is TGTGCCTGGAGTACCCAGGGGGCCTTTAATCAGCCCCAGCATTTT.

V and J are TRBV7-9 and TRBJ2-5, with D unclear. V was pared by 3 bases and J by 4 bases, with 3 bases between. Germline assignment: CDR1 SEHNR and CDR2 FQNEAQ (reference sequence). CDR3 size: 11 residues. This chain's CDR3 is CASSFIETQYF. The CDR3 nucleotides read TGTGCCAGCAGCTTTATAGAGACCCAGTACTTC. The complete variable domain, with remaining parts taken from reference TRBV7-9 and TRBJ2-5, reads DTGVSQNPRHKITKRGQNVTFRCDPISEHNRLYWYRQTLGQGPEFLTYFQNEAQLEKSRLLSDRFSAERPKGSFSTLEIQRTEQGDSAMYLCASSFIETQYFGPGTRLLVL.

The chain has TRBV5-4 and TRBJ1-4; TRBD1 agrees at 7 bases. Germline-derived CDR1 and CDR2 are SGHNT and YYREEE (reference sequence). Germline trimming cut 0 bases from V and 5 bases from J; bases unmatched to any gene: 10. This CDR3 comprises 17 residues. CDR3 loop: CASSLGGAGQMNEKLFF. The CDR3 DNA is TGTGCCAGCAGCTTGGGGGGGGCGGGACAGATGAATGAAAAACTGTTTTTT. The full variable domain, in which reference TRBV5-4 and TRBJ1-4 provide the parts outside the CDR3, is ETGVTQSPTHLIKTRGQQVTLRCSSQSGHNTVSWYQQALGQGPQFIFQYYREEENGRGNFPPRFSGLQFPNYSSELNVNALELDDSALYLCASSLGGAGQMNEKLFFGSGTQLSVL.

In regard to this clone: Within the sample, other DNA sequences also encode this same CDR3. This chain joins TRBV29-1 and TRBJ1-5, with 10 bases fitting TRBD1. Trimming removed 7 bases from V and 7 bases from J; junction bases left unmatched: 4. CDR3 length equals 12 residues. CDR1 and CDR2 (germline): SQVTM, ANQGSEA. This CDR3 reads CSAGQGDQPQHF. DNA for the CDR3: TGCAGCGCCGGACAGGGGGACCAGCCCCAGCATTTT. The full variable domain, rest sourced from reference TRBV29-1 and TRBJ1-5, is SAVISQKPSRDICQRGTSLTIQCQVDSQVTMMFWYRQQPGQSLTLIATANQGSEATYESGFVIDKFPISRPNLTFSTLTVSNMSPEDSSIYLCSAGQGDQPQHFGDGTRLSIL.

The chain is built from TRBV7-2 and TRBJ2-7, with TRBD1 matching over 8 bases. V shed 1 base, J shed 5 bases, and the junction held 7 bases outside the gene matches. Germline CDR1 SGHTA, CDR2 FQGNSA. The CDR3 runs to 15 residues. The CDR3 protein is CASSLGRGPLDEQYF. The CDR3 region has the DNA TGTGCCAGCAGCTTAGGCAGGGGGCCTTTAGACGAGCAGTACTTC. Together with reference TRBV7-2 and TRBJ2-7, the CDR3 gives the full variable domain: GAGVSQSPSNKVTEKGKDVELRCDPISGHTALYWYRQSLGQGLEFLIYFQGNSAPDKSGLPSDRFSAERTGGSVSTLTIQRTQQEDSAVYLCASSLGRGPLDEQYFGPGTRLTVT.

This chain connects TRBV28 to TRBJ1-6; TRBD1 matches at 8 bases. The germline V gene has CDR1 MDHEN and CDR2 SYDVKM. J lost 3 bases, V lost 3 bases, and 10 bases had no gene match. This CDR3 contains 18 residues. CDR3 nucleotide sequence: TGTGCCAGCAGTTTGGGCGGAGGACAGGGTATCTATAATTCACCCCTCCACTTT. Encoded protein: CASSLGGGQGIYNSPLHF.

This rearrangement joins TRBV23-1 to TRBJ2-3; 7 bases align to TRBD2. TRBV23-1 is marked as an open reading frame, function uncertain. V shed 3 bases and J 4 bases; nucleotides not matched to a gene: 10. There are 16 residues in the CDR3. CDR3 DNA sequence: TGCGCCAGCAGTCACCCCCTTGGGGGGAGGGCAGATACGCAGTATTTT. Its translation is CASSHPLGGRADTQYF.

This clone showed up just a few times. V and J are TRBV7-2 and TRBJ1-1; D ambiguous. Trimming stripped 5 bases from V and 1 base from J, with 11 bases between. This CDR3 region has 14 residues. Germline values: CDR1 SGHTA, CDR2 FQGNSA. Here the CDR3 DNA reads TGTGCCAGCAGCCCCCATCGGGAGAACACTGAAGCTTTCTTT. This gives the protein CASSPHRENTEAFF.

This sequence joins TRBV7-3 and TRBJ2-2; D call uncertain. Between the trimmed V and J ends, which lost 5 bases and 0 bases, there was a span of 4 bases. Germline V gene data show CDR1 as SGHTA and CDR2 as FQGTGA. The CDR3 is made up of 13 amino acids. This chain's CDR3 is CASSPANTGELFF. In DNA, the CDR3 is TGTGCCAGCAGCCCTGCGAACACCGGGGAGCTGTTTTTT.

This chain connects TRBV3-1 (or the pseudogene TRBV3-2) to TRBJ1-4; TRBD1 might be the D (6 bases). The V and J ends lost 7 bases and 6 bases respectively, with 15 bases between them. This CDR3 comprises 14 residues. Germline lookup yields CDR1 LGHDT and CDR2 YNNKEL (reference sequence). The CDR3 nucleotides read TGTGCCAGCAACCTACAGGGTGCTCATGAAAAACTGTTTTTT. It codes for CASNLQGAHEKLFF.

This chain connects TRBV5-1 to TRBJ2-7, with 11 positions matching TRBD1. Germline-derived CDR1 and CDR2 are SGHRS and YFSETQ. Trimming took 1 base from V and 4 from J; bases not matched to a gene: 4. This CDR3 region has 15 residues. CDR3 sequence (DNA): TGCGCCAGCAGCTTGCAGGGACAGGGGGATTACGAGCAGTACTTC. Translating gives CASSLQGQGDYEQYF.

In DNA, the CDR3 is TGTGCCAGCAGCCAAGTTAGAGGTTTGAACACCGGGGAGCTGTTTTTT. This codes for CASSQVRGLNTGELFF. The chain is built from TRBV14 and TRBJ2-2; D gene unclear. Germline values: CDR1 SGHDN, CDR2 FVKESK. This CDR3 has 16 residues. Trimming removed 1 base at V and 1 base at J, with 10 bases between. Combining the CDR3 with reference TRBV14 and TRBJ2-2 gives the whole variable domain EAGVTQFPSHSVIEKGQTVTLRCDPISGHDNLYWYRRVMGKEIKFLLHFVKESKQDESGMPNNRFLAERTGGTYSTLKVQPAELEDSGVYFCASSQVRGLNTGELFFGEGSRLTVL.

J is TRBJ2-3 and V is TRBV10-3; D is unclear. CDR1 and CDR2 from the germline V gene are ENHRY and SYGVKD. Trimming took 0 bases from V and 2 from J, leaving 9 bases between them. This CDR3 has 15 amino acids. CDR3 residues: CAISESMGFTDTQYF. CDR3 nucleotide sequence: TGTGCCATCAGTGAGTCGATGGGCTTCACAGATACGCAGTATTTT.

In its sample, this clone was seen a few times. The rearrangement uses TRBV28 and TRBJ1-3; perhaps TRBD1 as D (6 bases). The CDR3 length is 14 residues. Trimming removed 4 bases from V and 7 bases from J, with 14 bases in between. In germline, CDR1 is MDHEN, CDR2 SYDVKM. The CDR3: CASSSQGLRNTIYF. CDR3 bases: TGTGCCAGCAGTTCACAGGGTCTCCGGAACACCATATATTTT.

The chain couples TRBV2 to TRBJ1-6, with TRBD1 matching 10 bases. Germline trimming cut 8 bases from V and 10 bases from J; bases unmatched to any gene: 8. The germline V gene has CDR1 SNHLY and CDR2 FYNNEI. CDR3 length: 14 residues. CDR3 residues: CASELGQGKSPLHF. DNA for the CDR3: TGTGCCAGCGAATTGGGACAGGGGAAGTCACCCCTCCACTTT.

This clone was detected once. The gene calls are TRBV10-3 and TRBJ2-3; 12 positions match TRBD2. CDR3 size: 17 residues. V lost 6 bases and J lost 3; bases outside the gene matches: 10. Germline V gene lookup returns CDR1 ENHRY and CDR2 SYGVKD. CDR3 amino acids: CAIRASGGAEFTDTQYF. The CDR3 coding sequence is TGTGCCATCAGGGCTAGCGGGGGGGCAGAGTTTACAGATACGCAGTATTTT.

The chain is built from TRBV3-1 (or the pseudogene TRBV3-2) and TRBJ2-3, with 7 bases fitting TRBD2. Germline CDR1 and CDR2: LGHDT and YNNKEL (reference sequence). V dropped 1 base and J dropped 5; count of bases not matched to a gene: 9. The CDR3 sequence is 16 residues long. CDR3 nucleotide sequence: TGTGCCAGCAGCCAAGGTCTCGGCGGGGGAAGAGATACGCAGTATTTT. Translating gives CASSQGLGGGRDTQYF.

In this sample, this clone turned up a few times. The rearrangement joins TRBV7-9 to TRBJ1-5, with D possibly matching TRBD1 (6 bases). V dropped 5 bases and J dropped 7 bases, with 12 bases sitting between them. The CDR3 has 13 residues. Germline CDR1 SEHNR, CDR2 FQNEAQ (reference sequence). CDR3 sequence reads: CASSKTGNQPQHF. CDR3 in DNA: TGTGCCAGCAGCAAAACAGGGAACCAGCCCCAGCATTTT.

The CDR3 coding sequence is TGCAGCGGGACTAGCGGGGGTTACGAGCAGTACTTC. Protein product: CSGTSGGYEQYF. The chain has TRBV29-1 and TRBJ2-7; TRBD2 matches at 13 bases. Germline V lookup: CDR1 SQVTM, CDR2 ANQGSEA. This CDR3 has 12 residues. The trim removed 7 bases at V and 4 bases at J, leaving 1 base unmatched.